The entry below describes one T cell receptor (beta chain). Its cognate antigen is unknown. TCRdb itself ran the 5' RACE reads through MiXCR, one entry per CDR3 protein. The table shows hundreds of thousands of distinct CDR3 sequences, with over 9% occurring only once. The CDR3 spans 14 residues. V shed 3 bases, J shed 3 bases, and the junction held 3 bases outside the gene matches. The data belong to a study of T cells after yellow fever vaccination. The overall study: Each low-cell-number fraction was prepared by means of SMART-Seq v4 Ultra Low Input. General observations from the study: Boosting was followed by the reappearance of most primary-vaccination clones (around 95% CD4, about 88% CD8).

The sequence was obtained from a man younger than 40 who received the YFV17D yellow fever vaccine. The specimen comprised PBMCs, sampled on the day of the yellow fever booster vaccination. J is TRBJ2-5 and V is TRBV12-3 or TRBV12-4; TRBD1 matches 8 bases. CDR3 loop: CASSFTTGEETQYF. CDR3 nucleotide sequence: TGTGCCAGCAGTTTCACGACAGGGGAAGAGACCCAGTACTTC.